What follows are 10 T cell receptor beta chains derived from one specimen sequenced in a study of response to subunit inactivated influenza vaccine. MiXCR was run by TCRdb on the RT-PCR reads, yielding one entry per CDR3 protein. The sample yields more than 500,000 distinct CDR3 sequences, about 11% seen once. The same sample was also studied in work on T cells expressing NK-cell markers. That work contributes: It was by 5'RACE template switching with UMIs that TCR beta cDNA was made.

The sample in question was PBMCs from blood, obtained on the day of vaccination. Receptors were obtained from a man aged 50 to 59 who received an inactivated influenza vaccine.

J is TRBJ2-1 and V is TRBV12-3 or TRBV12-4; TRBD2 aligns across 12 bases. CDR3 length equals 15 residues. V dropped 3 bases and J dropped 9; count of bases not matched to a gene: 6. CDR3 coding DNA: TGTGCCAGCAGTTTGGCCGGGACTAGCGGGTTTGAGCAGTTCTTC. This codes for CASSLAGTSGFEQFF.

CDR3 loop: CASNYLIPRTAFMYEETQYF. CDR3 nucleotide sequence: TGTGCCAGCAACTACCTCATCCCACGGACAGCGTTCATGTACGAAGAGACCCAGTACTTC. V gene TRBV11-1 combines with J gene TRBJ2-5, with D perhaps matching TRBD1 (6 bases). V was clipped by 7 bases and J by 3 bases, with 33 bases between them. CDR1 is SGHAT, CDR2 FQDESV, per germline (reference sequence). This CDR3 has 20 amino acids.

The rearrangement links TRBV10-1 to TRBJ2-2; the D is unclear. V was pared by 3 bases and J by 5 bases, with 4 bases between. The length of the CDR3 is 12 residues. CDR1 is WNHNN, CDR2 SYGVQD, per germline (reference sequence). The CDR3 DNA reads as TGCGCCAGCAGTGATGGTACCGGGGAGCTGTTTTTT. Translated, it gives CASSDGTGELFF.

This clonotype was recorded many times. The V gene is TRBV9, the J gene TRBJ2-2; D remains ambiguous. The CDR3 has 15 residues. Germline CDR1 is SGDLS and CDR2 is YYNGEE. V lost 0 bases and J 0 bases, leaving 6 bases between the germline ends. Written as DNA, the CDR3 is TGTGCCAGCAGCGTAGGCGGTACGAACACCGGGGAGCTGTTTTTT. Translating gives CASSVGGTNTGELFF.

This chain uses TRBV4-1 with TRBJ2-5, with a possible D match to TRBD2 (6 bases). CDR3 length: 15 residues. Germline CDR1 is MGHRA and CDR2 is YSYEKL. The V gene lost 1 base and the J gene lost 3 bases, with 12 bases spanning the gap. The CDR3 bases are TGCGCCAGCAGCCAAGTGGCGGGGCCCGAAGAGACCCAGTACTTC. Its translation: CASSQVAGPEETQYF.

The sample holds a few counts of this clonotype. CDR3 residues: CASSPGYNTEAFF. CDR3 in DNA: TGTGCCAGCAGCCCTGGATATAACACTGAAGCTTTCTTT. V and J are TRBV12-3 or TRBV12-4 and TRBJ1-1, with D unresolved. The CDR3 has 13 amino acids. V was shortened by 6 bases and J by 2 bases, with 10 bases between the two germline ends.

Ten or more counts support this clonotype. The CDR3 sequence is CASSPSGGGTDTQYF. In DNA, the CDR3 is TGTGCCAGCAGCCCCTCCGGGGGGGGCACAGATACGCAGTATTTT. V and J are TRBV11-2 and TRBJ2-3, with 8 nucleotides matching TRBD2. The V and J ends lost 5 bases and 1 base, in that order; junction bases with no gene match: 5. CDR1 is SGHAT, CDR2 FQNNGV, per germline. The CDR3 sequence is 15 residues long.

In this sample, this clonotype turned up many times. This chain joins TRBV12-3 or TRBV12-4 and TRBJ1-2; TRBD1 is a possible D gene (5 bases). The V end lost 3 bases, the J end lost 1 base, and 6 bases lay between the germline ends. The CDR3 has 13 amino acids. The CDR3 DNA is TGTGCCAGCAGTTTGCAGGGTAACTATGGCTACACCTTC. Translation: CASSLQGNYGYTF.

This clonotype turned up a few times. V and J are TRBV12-3 or TRBV12-4 and TRBJ2-1; 7 bases fit TRBD2. J lost 6 bases, V lost 0 bases, and 5 bases had no gene match. CDR3 length: 15 residues. Here the CDR3 DNA reads TGTGCCAGCAGTTTAGCGGCTAGCGGTTTCAATGAGCAGTTCTTC. Translation gives CASSLAASGFNEQFF.

This clonotype was seen only a few times. The rearrangement joins TRBV19 to TRBJ2-2, with 10 bases that match TRBD1. With 6 bases clipped from V and 3 bases from J, the junction kept 4 bases outside the gene matches. This CDR3 contains 15 residues. The germline V gene encodes CDR1 LNHDA and CDR2 SQIVND (reference sequence). The CDR3 here is CASRRQGADTGELFF. The CDR3 nucleotides read TGTGCCAGTAGGCGACAGGGGGCGGACACCGGGGAGCTGTTTTTT.